Below, 14 T cell receptor beta chains from the same sample are listed, as sequenced in a study of blood T cell repertoires in COVID-19 (dated by TCRdb to 2020 to 2022). The library relied on the immunoSEQ multiplex PCR assay. What TCRdb holds here is the immuneACCESS table cut down to in-frame rearrangements. Part of the clones is not present; checked against another copy, under half of the missing clones reflect an unresolved V gene, and the others are unexplained. The sample records 270,000 or so clones, nearly 90% of which are singletons. The biggest ten clones account for 3.5% to 5% of the sample. Sequencing was performed on peripheral blood. The receptors derive from a woman between 40 and 55 years old who had recovered from COVID-19.

The CDR3 DNA sequence: TGTGCCAGCAGCTCGGACAGGGGGCGTGGGAATGAGCAGTTCTTC. It codes for CASSSDRGRGNEQFF. The chain couples TRBV6-6 to TRBJ2-1; 11 positions agree with TRBD1. Losses at the gene ends were 6 bases for V and 7 bases for J; bases not matched to a gene: 8. The germline gives CDR1 MNHNY, CDR2 SVGAGI (reference sequence). The CDR3 runs to 15 residues.

This chain joins TRBV7-9 and TRBJ1-4; maybe TRBD1 (5 bases). In germline, CDR1 is SEHNR, CDR2 FQNEAQ (reference sequence). Trimming cost V 2 bases and J 3 bases, with 10 bases left between them. CDR3 size: 15 residues. The CDR3 here is CASSLTWGANEKLFF. In DNA form, the CDR3 reads TGTGCCAGCAGCTTAACCTGGGGGGCTAATGAAAAACTGTTTTTT.

The V call is TRBV28, the J call TRBJ2-3; TRBD1 matches at 8 bases. Unmatched junction bases numbered 7, after V lost 5 bases and J lost 3 bases. The length of the CDR3 is 15 residues. Germline-derived CDR1 and CDR2 are MDHEN and SYDVKM. The CDR3 protein is CASSPPQGATDTQYF. The CDR3 coding sequence is TGTGCCAGCAGTCCTCCCCAGGGGGCAACAGATACGCAGTATTTT.

J is TRBJ1-6 and V is TRBV27, with D possibly being TRBD1 (5 bases). Germline CDR1 and CDR2: MNHEY and SMNVEV (reference sequence). The V end was cut by 6 bases, the J end by 7 bases, with 28 bases between. The CDR3 is 19 residues long. The CDR3 DNA reads TGTGCCAGCAGCCTCACCTGGGGGGACCATATAAGAGGAAATTCACCCCTCCACTTT. Translated: CASSLTWGDHIRGNSPLHF.

The rearrangement uses TRBV11-3 and TRBJ2-1; 8 nucleotides match TRBD1. CDR3 size: 14 residues. The trim removed 5 bases at V and 8 bases at J, leaving 8 bases unmatched. Germline assignment: CDR1 SGHNT and CDR2 YENEEA. The CDR3 region is CASSRQGRQDEQFF. In DNA, the CDR3 is TGTGCCAGCAGCAGACAGGGGCGGCAGGATGAGCAGTTCTTC.

V gene TRBV23-1 combines with J gene TRBJ2-6; possibly TRBD2 for D (6 bases). TRBV23-1 is given ORF status, its function remaining uncertain. Trimming removed 4 bases at V and 0 bases at J, with 19 bases between. The CDR3 is 19 amino acids. This CDR3 reads CASSRHLGGINSGANVLTF. As DNA, the CDR3 is TGCGCCAGCAGTCGCCACCTAGGAGGGATCAACTCTGGGGCCAACGTCCTGACTTTC.

This clone was observed a single time. The rearrangement links TRBV11-3 to TRBJ2-3; TRBD2 matches at 7 bases. Trimming took 4 bases from V and 0 from J; bases not matched to a gene: 16. The germline gives CDR1 SGHNT, CDR2 YENEEA. The CDR3 runs 19 residues. Here the CDR3 DNA reads TGTGCCAGCAGCTCCTCTTCTGCGGGAGACCTTACTAGCACAGATACGCAGTATTTT. Translated, it gives CASSSSSAGDLTSTDTQYF.

This clone occurred once. This chain connects TRBV2 to TRBJ2-1, with D tentatively TRBD2 (6 bases). The V gene's germline CDR1 is SNHLY and CDR2 FYNNEI. The CDR3 length is 16 residues. V was shortened by 6 bases and J by 6 bases, with 21 bases between the two germline ends. The CDR3, as DNA: TGTGCCAGCAGCCGAGGAGGGAGCCTTAAATCCAATGAGCAGTTCTTC. It specifies CASSRGGSLKSNEQFF.

The chain uses TRBV4-1 and TRBJ1-2, with TRBD1 matching 8 bases. V lost 4 bases and J lost 7; bases outside the gene matches: 11. Germline-derived CDR1 and CDR2 are MGHRA and YSYEKL. CDR3 length: 15 amino acids. CDR3 region: CASSRTGTGMSGYTF. In DNA, the CDR3 is TGCGCCAGCAGCCGAACCGGGACAGGAATGAGTGGCTACACCTTC.

The CDR3 spells CASSSRRDTYEQYV. The CDR3 region has the DNA TGTGCCAGCAGCTCGCGCCGGGACACCTACGAGCAGTACGTC. This chain links TRBV11-3 with TRBJ2-7; D is possibly TRBD1 (6 bases). The CDR3 extends over 14 amino acids. V was cut by 4 bases and J by 2 bases, with 12 bases left in between. Per germline, CDR1 SGHNT and CDR2 YENEEA.

The rearrangement links TRBV20-1 to TRBJ2-3, with TRBD2 matching 7 bases. Germline CDR1 reads DFQATT; CDR2 reads SNEGSKA (reference sequence). With 3 bases clipped from V and 1 base from J, the junction kept 4 bases outside the gene matches. CDR3 length equals 14 residues. CDR3 region: CSASSLAGTDTQYF. CDR3 bases: TGCAGTGCTAGTTCCCTAGCGGGCACAGATACGCAGTATTTT.

V gene TRBV5-1 combines with J gene TRBJ2-3, with TRBD2 matching 11 bases. This CDR3 comprises 18 residues. With 0 bases clipped from V and 3 bases from J, the junction kept 9 bases outside the gene matches. CDR1 SGHRS and CDR2 YFSETQ come from the germline V gene. The CDR3 loop is CASSLGLGTSGSTDTQYF. The CDR3 region has the DNA TGCGCCAGCAGCTTGGGATTGGGGACTAGCGGCTCAACAGATACGCAGTATTTT.

This chain uses TRBV3-1 (or the pseudogene TRBV3-2) with TRBJ1-5; D may be TRBD1 (6 bases). The CDR3 covers 14 residues. CDR1 is LGHDT, CDR2 YNNKEL, per germline (reference sequence). The germline V and J ends were trimmed by 4 bases and 4 bases, with 11 bases remaining between them. CDR3 bases: TGTGCCAGCAGCCGGCGGGGGGCAAATCAGCCCCAGCATTTT. Protein: CASSRRGANQPQHF.

V is TRBV19 and J is TRBJ2-7; 10 bases line up with TRBD1. The CDR3 loop spans 15 amino acids. The germline CDR1 and CDR2 sequences are LNHDA and SQIVND (reference sequence). Germline trimming cut 1 base from V and 3 bases from J; bases unmatched to any gene: 3. This chain's CDR3 is CASSIGTGGNYEQYF. In DNA, the CDR3 is TGTGCCAGTAGTATAGGGACAGGGGGTAACTACGAGCAGTACTTC.